Listed below are T cell receptor beta chains from one sample, sequenced in a study of graft-versus-host responses after intestinal transplantation. These receptors are not linked to any known antigen. TCRdb keeps only in-frame clones here, not all; method: immunoSEQ multiplex PCR. The table has 60,000 to 75,000 clones, about 89% seen once. Source: unstimulated CD8+ T cells sorted from spleen or lymph node cells, taken before intestinal transplant. The receptors stem from a human donor who received an intestinal transplant. CDR3s include the opening cysteine and the closing phenylalanine or tryptophan. Each record gives: CDR3 protein, J gene, V gene, CDR3 length.

CATRPLSEQYF	TRBJ2-7	TRBV10-3	11
CSVDRGRGSSYEQYF	TRBJ2-7	TRBV29-1	15
CASRRAGGNTIYF	TRBJ1-3	TRBV19	13
CASSPRTGSNYEQYF	TRBJ2-7	TRBV11-2	15
CASSPVTGAGTEAFF	TRBJ1-1	TRBV4-1	15
CASSPTSGSDEQYF	TRBJ2-7	TRBV5-4	14
CATMEYNEQFF	TRBJ2-1	TRBV19	11
CASSVGVRGFREQYF	TRBJ2-7	TRBV9	15
CASSPPGVQPQHF	TRBJ1-5	TRBV27	13
CASSLVGGRNTEAFF	TRBJ1-1	TRBV5-6	15
CASSFRLDQPYEQYF	TRBJ2-7	TRBV5-8	15
CASSLTGVDGHTF	TRBJ1-2	TRBV6-5	13
CARSLGTGTGEQYF	TRBJ2-7	TRBV5-3	14
CATSRGRSVFSTGELFF	TRBJ2-2	TRBV15	17
CASSLGEFPHEKLFF	TRBJ1-4	TRBV7-9	15
CASSPGQGSPYEQYF	TRBJ2-7	TRBV27	15
CASSQEQVGYNEQFF	TRBJ2-1	TRBV4-1	15
CASSRPGPGQHNEKLFF	TRBJ1-4	TRBV5-1	17
CASSHRQRELDEQFF	TRBJ2-1	TRBV4-1	15
CASSLDSLGDEQFF	TRBJ2-1	TRBV28	14
CASNLSGGDIDEKLFF	TRBJ1-4	TRBV2	16
CASRGQGEDNEQFF	TRBJ2-1	TRBV6-1	14
CASSRRGQNTEAFF	TRBJ1-1	TRBV4-1	14
CASQETSNTEAFF	TRBJ1-1	TRBV6-6	13
CASWNGGKGYTF	TRBJ1-2	TRBV10-2	12
CASSPRRTPPHEQFF	TRBJ2-1	TRBV6-5	15
CASTWASGSPGELFF	TRBJ2-2	TRBV27	15
CASRPGPRDTDTQYF	TRBJ2-3	TRBV5-1	15
CASSLDSSGISSSYNEQFF	TRBJ2-1	TRBV7-9	19
CASSSGLGYEQYF	TRBJ2-7	TRBV27	13
CASSLVIAGLDEQFF	TRBJ2-1	TRBV5-4	15
CAITPRGAGETQYF	TRBJ2-5	TRBV10-3	14
CASSQVPGQPNEQYF	TRBJ2-7	TRBV4-1	15
CAIGIAGASYNEQFF	TRBJ2-1	TRBV10-3	15
CASSSRDSEAFF	TRBJ1-1	TRBV7-9	12
CASSEGLRRGNEQFF	TRBJ2-1	TRBV7-8	15
CASSLVIPAGGPYEQYF	TRBJ2-7	TRBV5-1	17
CASSLYWRETQYF	TRBJ2-5	TRBV28	13
CAWALIRPGGNQPQHF	TRBJ1-5	TRBV30	16
CASSLVGSGLNTEAFF	TRBJ1-1	TRBV7-6	16
CASSMTGTGRINTGELFF	TRBJ2-2	TRBV19	18
CASSLGQGNNQPQHF	TRBJ1-5	TRBV27	15
CASSIRLYNEQFF	TRBJ2-1	TRBV19	13
CASSLGAGTGSYEQYF	TRBJ2-7	TRBV7-6	16
CASSGDYPSTDTQYF	TRBJ2-3	TRBV2	15
CASREIQGSYEQYF	TRBJ2-7	TRBV6-1	14
CASSELTGSGNEQFF	TRBJ2-1	TRBV6-1	15
CASSQDQGGQGASGYGYTF	TRBJ1-2	TRBV4-2	19